The 23 T cell receptor beta chains below come from one sample, sequenced in a study of shared T cell receptors in the human thymus. Produced via immunoSEQ multiplex PCR; TCRdb's table is partial and in-frame only. The repertoire has about 730,000 clones, approximately 85% of them found once; the top ten carry roughly 0.01%. The same specimen was also included in a second study, on human thymus T cells.

Sequencing was performed on thymocytes. Every receptor here comes from a girl in the first two years of life with a congenital heart defect.

The chain combines TRBV27 with TRBJ1-1; D remains ambiguous. The CDR3 runs to 14 residues. V was shortened by 4 bases and J by 4 bases, with 13 bases between the two germline ends. From germline, CDR1 is MNHEY and CDR2 SMNVEV (reference sequence). In DNA, the CDR3 is TGTGCCAGCAGTTCCCCTTTTCCGAGCACTGAAGCTTTCTTT. It is translated as CASSSPFPSTEAFF.

The gene calls are TRBV11-2 and TRBJ2-5; D unclear. The V and J ends lost 2 bases and 5 bases respectively, with 3 bases between them. The CDR3 consists of 11 residues. CDR1 and CDR2 (germline): SGHAT, FQNNGV. The CDR3 spells CASSLRETQYF. CDR3 nucleotides: TGTGCCAGCAGCTTACGGGAGACCCAGTACTTC.

The V call is TRBV4-1, the J call TRBJ2-4, with D perhaps matching TRBD1 (5 bases). Germline V CDR1 and CDR2: MGHRA, YSYEKL. This CDR3 is built from 12 residues. V was trimmed by 3 bases and J by 8 bases, leaving 8 bases between them. CDR3 amino acids: CASSHLGDIQYF. The CDR3 DNA is TGCGCCAGCAGCCATTTAGGGGACATTCAGTACTTC.

The chain links TRBV6-5 to TRBJ2-2; possibly TRBD1 for D (5 bases). V lost 5 bases and J 3 bases, leaving 13 bases between the germline ends. This CDR3 has 15 amino acids. CDR1 is MNHEY, CDR2 SVGAGI, per germline. The CDR3 nucleotides are TGTGCCAGCAGTACCCGACAGAGATACACCGGGGAGCTGTTTTTT. Encoded protein: CASSTRQRYTGELFF.

The rearrangement joins TRBV5-6 to TRBJ2-1; possible D gene TRBD2, 6 bases. The CDR3 contains 16 residues. Germline lookup yields CDR1 SGHDT and CDR2 YYEEEE. Trimming shortened V by 1 base and J by 7 bases, and 18 bases separated the two germline ends. The chain's CDR3 is CASSLSRLGSANEQFF. Written as DNA, the CDR3 is TGTGCCAGCAGCTTGTCTCGACTAGGATCGGCGAATGAGCAGTTCTTC.

The rearrangement uses TRBV5-1 and TRBJ2-1; a possible D gene is TRBD1 (8 bases). Germline V gene data show CDR1 as SGHRS and CDR2 as YFSETQ. This CDR3 is built from 14 residues. Trimming cost V 5 bases and J 7 bases, with 16 bases left between them. The CDR3 here is CASRWVQGGNEQFF. The CDR3 nucleotides are TGCGCCAGCAGATGGGTACAGGGGGGGAATGAGCAGTTCTTC.

The V call is TRBV5-1, the J call TRBJ2-3; D possibly corresponds to TRBD2 (6 bases). The CDR3 extends over 16 amino acids. V lost 0 bases to trimming and J lost 1 base, with 12 bases between them. Germline V lookup: CDR1 SGHRS, CDR2 YFSETQ. The CDR3: CASSLDSPGGTDTQYF. For the CDR3, the DNA is TGCGCCAGCAGCTTGGACTCCCCGGGGGGCACAGATACGCAGTATTTT.

The chain combines TRBV2 with TRBJ2-1, with 11 bases lining up with TRBD2. This CDR3 is 17 amino acids long. With 7 bases clipped from V and 9 bases from J, the junction kept 17 bases outside the gene matches. The germline gives CDR1 SNHLY, CDR2 FYNNEI. CDR3 DNA: TGTGCCAGCACCTATAGGACTAGCGGGCCCTCTCTTTGTGAGCAGTTCTTC. It codes for CASTYRTSGPSLCEQFF.

The V call is TRBV19, the J call TRBJ2-6; D unclear. V was clipped by 3 bases and J by 2 bases, with 8 bases between them. This CDR3 has 15 residues. Germline loops: CDR1 LNHDA, CDR2 SQIVND (reference sequence). The DNA of the CDR3 is TGTGCCAGTAGTATCTCACTCCCTGGGGCCAACGTCCTGACTTTC. Residues: CASSISLPGANVLTF.

The V call is TRBV6-6, the J call TRBJ2-1, with TRBD2 matching over 7 bases. Germline values: CDR1 MNHNY, CDR2 SVGAGI (reference sequence). V shed 5 bases and J 3 bases; nucleotides not matched to a gene: 4. There are 14 residues in the CDR3. CDR3 residues: CASSPSGGYNEQFF. Here the CDR3 DNA reads TGTGCCAGCAGTCCTAGCGGTGGCTACAATGAGCAGTTCTTC.

This rearrangement joins TRBV4-2 to TRBJ2-3, with 12 bases lining up with TRBD2. The junction had 4 bases not matched to a gene; V was cut back by 0 bases and J by 3 bases. The V gene's germline CDR1 is LGHNA and CDR2 YNFKEQ. CDR3 length: 17 amino acids. CDR3 in amino acids: CASSQDPSGGVTDTQYF. The CDR3 nucleotides read TGTGCCAGCAGCCAAGATCCTAGCGGGGGGGTAACAGATACGCAGTATTTT.

This chain joins TRBV27 and TRBJ2-6, with a possible D match to TRBD2 (6 bases). Germline V gene data show CDR1 as MNHEY and CDR2 as SMNVEV (reference sequence). V lost 2 bases and J 2 bases, leaving 10 bases between the germline ends. This CDR3 contains 16 residues. In DNA, the CDR3 is TGTGCCAGCAGTTTAATTTGGGGGGCTGGGGCCAACGTCCTGACTTTC. Residues: CASSLIWGAGANVLTF.

J is TRBJ2-2 and V is TRBV7-6; TRBD2 might be the D (6 bases). CDR3 size: 16 residues. V lost 2 bases, J lost 3 bases, and 13 bases lay in between. The germline V gene has CDR1 SGHVS and CDR2 FNYEAQ. The chain's CDR3 is CASSLSAGHYTGELFF. The DNA for the CDR3 is TGTGCCAGCAGCTTATCGGCGGGGCATTACACCGGGGAGCTGTTTTTT.

V is TRBV6-5 and J is TRBJ1-1; possibly TRBD1 for D (5 bases). The CDR3 runs 15 residues. CDR1 is MNHEY and CDR2 is SVGAGI in the germline V gene. V lost 7 bases and J 0 bases, leaving 15 bases between the germline ends. CDR3 amino acids: CASTDTGFMNTEAFF. CDR3 sequence (DNA): TGTGCCAGCACCGACACAGGATTCATGAACACTGAAGCTTTCTTT.

The CDR3 bases are TGTGCCAGCAGTGAGCTGGGACAGGCGATAAGGGGGAACACTGAAGCTTTCTTT. This codes for CASSELGQAIRGNTEAFF. The chain recombines TRBV2 with TRBJ1-1; 8 nucleotides align to TRBD1. With 3 bases clipped from V and 1 base from J, the junction kept 13 bases outside the gene matches. The CDR3 covers 18 residues. Per the germline V gene, CDR1 is SNHLY and CDR2 is FYNNEI.

The chain has TRBV7-2 and TRBJ1-6, with unresolved D. Germline loops: CDR1 SGHTA, CDR2 FQGNSA. This CDR3 is 14 amino acids long. Trimming cost V 5 bases and J 10 bases, with 15 bases left between them. The CDR3 spells CASSRFQLGSPLHF. CDR3 nucleotide sequence: TGTGCCAGCAGCCGCTTTCAACTCGGGTCACCCCTCCACTTT.

The chain joins TRBV18 to TRBJ2-7, with 8 bases lining up with TRBD1. CDR1 is KGHSH, CDR2 LQKENI, per germline. The CDR3 consists of 18 residues. The ends lost 3 bases at V and 1 base at J; junction bases unmatched: 14. CDR3 in amino acids: CASSPLQGGRRDSYEQYF. The CDR3 DNA reads TGTGCCAGCTCACCCCTACAGGGGGGTCGGCGAGATTCCTACGAGCAGTACTTC. The entire variable domain, with the rest obtained from reference TRBV18 and TRBJ2-7, is as follows: NAGVMQNPRHLVRRRGQEARLRCSPMKGHSHVYWYRQLPEEGLKFMVYLQKENIIDESGMPKERFSAEFPKEGPSILRIQQVVRGDSAAYFCASSPLQGGRRDSYEQYFGPGTRLTVT.

The CDR3 DNA is TGTGCCACCAGCGGGAACAGGCGTTACAATGAGCAGTTCTTC. Translation: CATSGNRRYNEQFF. This chain joins TRBV15 and TRBJ2-1; possibly TRBD1 for D (5 bases). There are 14 residues in the CDR3. V lost 5 bases, J lost 4 bases, and 12 bases lay in between. Germline lookup yields CDR1 LNHNV and CDR2 YYDKDF (reference sequence).

The chain is built from TRBV2 and TRBJ2-1; TRBD1 aligns across 7 bases. Germline-derived CDR1 and CDR2 are SNHLY and FYNNEI. The CDR3 loop spans 15 amino acids. V was clipped by 8 bases and J by 2 bases; unmatched bases: 9. CDR3 protein: CASGSPGTAYNEQFF. CDR3 in DNA: TGTGCCAGCGGGTCCCCGGGGACAGCCTACAATGAGCAGTTCTTC.

V is TRBV7-9 and J is TRBJ1-3, with 7 bases identical to TRBD1. Germline CDR1 SEHNR, CDR2 FQNEAQ (reference sequence). V dropped 5 bases and J dropped 0; count of bases not matched to a gene: 7. This CDR3 region has 16 residues. Here the CDR3 DNA reads TGTGCCAGCAGCACAGGGGACGCTGACTCTGGAAACACCATATATTTT. Protein: CASSTGDADSGNTIYF.

The J gene is TRBJ2-4, the V gene TRBV7-2, with D possibly TRBD1 on 5 matching bases. Germline values: CDR1 SGHTA, CDR2 FQGNSA. The CDR3 length is 15 residues. V was pared by 5 bases and J by 2 bases, with 13 bases between. The CDR3 region has the DNA TGTGCCAGCAGCCCAGGGCAGGTGTCCAAAAACATTCAGTACTTC. Protein sequence: CASSPGQVSKNIQYF.

The V gene is TRBV11-2, the J gene TRBJ1-6; 10 nucleotides agree with TRBD1. The V gene's germline CDR1 is SGHAT and CDR2 FQNNGV. The CDR3 spans 15 residues. Trimming removed 6 bases from V and 12 bases from J; junction bases left unmatched: 11. The CDR3 protein is CASRPKGTGERPLHF. In DNA form, the CDR3 reads TGTGCCAGCAGACCAAAGGGGACAGGGGAGCGACCCCTCCACTTT.

The chain couples TRBV6-1 to TRBJ1-1; 8 bases are shared with TRBD1. The CDR3 totals 14 residues. Trimming at V came to 2 bases and at J to 4 bases, leaving 3 bases not matched to a gene. Per the germline V gene, CDR1 is MNHNS and CDR2 is SASEGT. The DNA for the CDR3 is TGTGCCAGCAGTGAAAGGGACAGGTTCACTGAAGCTTTCTTT. Its translation: CASSERDRFTEAFF.